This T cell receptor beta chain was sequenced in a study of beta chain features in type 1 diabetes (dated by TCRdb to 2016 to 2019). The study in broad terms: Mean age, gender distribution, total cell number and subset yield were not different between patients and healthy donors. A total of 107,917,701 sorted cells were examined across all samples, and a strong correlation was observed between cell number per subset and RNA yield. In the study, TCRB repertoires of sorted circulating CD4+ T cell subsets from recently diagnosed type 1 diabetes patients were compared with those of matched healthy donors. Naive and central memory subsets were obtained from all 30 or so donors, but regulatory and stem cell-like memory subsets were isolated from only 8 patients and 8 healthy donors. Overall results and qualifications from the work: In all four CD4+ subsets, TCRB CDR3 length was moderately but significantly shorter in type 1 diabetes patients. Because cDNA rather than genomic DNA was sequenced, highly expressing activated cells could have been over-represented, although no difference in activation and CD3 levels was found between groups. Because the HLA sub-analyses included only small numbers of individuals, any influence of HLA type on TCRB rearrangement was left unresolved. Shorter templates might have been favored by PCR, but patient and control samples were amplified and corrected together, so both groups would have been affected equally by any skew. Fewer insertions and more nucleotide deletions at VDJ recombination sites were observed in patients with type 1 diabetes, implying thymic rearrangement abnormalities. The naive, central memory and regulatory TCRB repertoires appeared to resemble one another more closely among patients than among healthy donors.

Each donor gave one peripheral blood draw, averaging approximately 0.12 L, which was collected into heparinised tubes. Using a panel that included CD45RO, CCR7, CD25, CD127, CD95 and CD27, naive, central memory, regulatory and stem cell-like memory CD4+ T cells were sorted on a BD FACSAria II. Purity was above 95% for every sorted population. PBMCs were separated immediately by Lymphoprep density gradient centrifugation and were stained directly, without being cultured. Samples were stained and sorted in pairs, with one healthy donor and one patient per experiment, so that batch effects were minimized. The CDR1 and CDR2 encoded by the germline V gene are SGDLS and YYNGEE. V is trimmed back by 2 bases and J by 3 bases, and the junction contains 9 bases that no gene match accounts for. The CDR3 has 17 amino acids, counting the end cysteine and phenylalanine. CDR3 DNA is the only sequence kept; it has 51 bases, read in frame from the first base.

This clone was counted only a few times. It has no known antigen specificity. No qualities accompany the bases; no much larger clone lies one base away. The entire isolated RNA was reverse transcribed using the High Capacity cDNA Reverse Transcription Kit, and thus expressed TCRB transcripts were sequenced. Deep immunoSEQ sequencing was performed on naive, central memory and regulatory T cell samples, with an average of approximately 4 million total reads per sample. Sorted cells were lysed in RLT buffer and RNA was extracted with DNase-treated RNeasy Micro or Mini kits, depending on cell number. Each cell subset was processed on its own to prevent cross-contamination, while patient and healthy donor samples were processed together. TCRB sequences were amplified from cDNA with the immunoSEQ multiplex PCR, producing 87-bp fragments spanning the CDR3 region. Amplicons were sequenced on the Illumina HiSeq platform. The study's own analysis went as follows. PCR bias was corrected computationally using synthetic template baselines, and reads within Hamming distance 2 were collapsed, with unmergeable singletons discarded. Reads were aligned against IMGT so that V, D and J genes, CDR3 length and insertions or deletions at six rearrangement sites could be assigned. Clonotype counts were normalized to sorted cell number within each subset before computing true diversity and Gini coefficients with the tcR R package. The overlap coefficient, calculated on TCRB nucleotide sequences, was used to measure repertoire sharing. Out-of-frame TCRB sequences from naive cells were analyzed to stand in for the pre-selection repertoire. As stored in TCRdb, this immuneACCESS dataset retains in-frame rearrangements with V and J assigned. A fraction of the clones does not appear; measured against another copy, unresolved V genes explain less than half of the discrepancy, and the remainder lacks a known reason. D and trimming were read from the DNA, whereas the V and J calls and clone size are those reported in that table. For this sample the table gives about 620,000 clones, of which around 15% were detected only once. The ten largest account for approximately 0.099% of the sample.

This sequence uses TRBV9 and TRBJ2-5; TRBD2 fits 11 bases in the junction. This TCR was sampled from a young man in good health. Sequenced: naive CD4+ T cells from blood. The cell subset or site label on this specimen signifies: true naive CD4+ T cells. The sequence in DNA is TGTGCCAGCAGCGTGGGGGCTCGGGGACTAGCGGAAGAGACCCAGTACTTC. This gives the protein CASSVGARGLAEETQYF.